The clone carrying this T cell receptor beta chain was recorded a few times. This entry comes from a study of cytomegalovirus exposure and HLA in healthy donors. A multiplex PCR was run with 60 Vbeta primers and 13 Jbeta primers. Generated by immunoSEQ multiplex PCR, the TCRdb table keeps only in-frame clones and is missing some. The data show 150,000 to 200,000 clones, 70% to 80% seen once. This CDR3 is built from 16 residues. CDR1 KGHSH and CDR2 LQKENI come from the germline V gene. J gave up 2 bases and V 5 bases, and 5 bases lay outside the gene matches. V gene TRBV18 combines with J gene TRBJ2-5, with 13 bases that match TRBD2. The source is a male donor in good health and CMV-seropositive. Sequenced material: PBMCs. CDR3: CASSTSGRAGQETQYF. CDR3 coding DNA: TGTGCCAGCTCAACTAGCGGGAGGGCCGGACAAGAGACCCAGTACTTC.